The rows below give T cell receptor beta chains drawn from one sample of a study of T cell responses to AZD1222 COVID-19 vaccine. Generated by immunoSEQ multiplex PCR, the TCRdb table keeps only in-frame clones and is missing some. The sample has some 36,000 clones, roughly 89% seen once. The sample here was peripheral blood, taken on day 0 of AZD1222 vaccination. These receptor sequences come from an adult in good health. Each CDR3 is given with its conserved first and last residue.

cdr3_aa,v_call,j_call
CASSIEGRLGELFF,TRBV19,TRBJ2-2
CSASMTYEQYF,TRBV20-1,TRBJ2-7
CASSVAAGVGSKLFF,TRBV6-4,TRBJ1-4
CSASNPHSGDYTDTQYF,TRBV20-1,TRBJ2-3
CASSQSRGGGFNEQFF,TRBV3-1/TRBV3-2,TRBJ2-1
CASSSWTGGSSGNTIYF,TRBV11-2,TRBJ1-3
CSARDPRGEFF,TRBV20-1,TRBJ2-1
CASSYEQNTEAFF,TRBV6-5,TRBJ1-1
CASSPLDRGSGDTQYF,TRBV18,TRBJ2-3
CASSLDAGPGTEAFF,TRBV11-2,TRBJ1-1
CASKDRAEGRDGYTF,TRBV3-1/TRBV3-2,TRBJ1-2
CASSESGPSGGPYNEQFF,TRBV10-1,TRBJ2-1
CASSSPGGKVNTEAFF,TRBV13,TRBJ1-1
CARGLADNEQFF,TRBV7-5,TRBJ2-1
CASSVGSYSNQPQHF,TRBV19,TRBJ1-5
CASSLSSYNEQFF,TRBV5-4,TRBJ2-1
CASSEPYQGYEQYF,TRBV2,TRBJ2-7
CASSGGTGFWNTEAFF,TRBV19,TRBJ1-1
CASSPDRQKDTEAFF,TRBV5-1,TRBJ1-1
CASSLVSASAGGELFF,TRBV11-3,TRBJ2-2
CASSAVGQGGEKLFF,TRBV6-5,TRBJ1-4
CASSETATEQYF,TRBV10-1,TRBJ2-7
CASSPTGYGYTF,TRBV2,TRBJ1-2
CASSPSGGVHEQYF,TRBV5-1,TRBJ2-7
CASSLGTGKEYF,TRBV5-4,TRBJ2-7
CASSPRDSNEQFF,TRBV9,TRBJ2-1
CASSLGDRGLYEQYF,TRBV11-2,TRBJ2-7
CASSEPLGGRSYEQYF,TRBV25-1,TRBJ2-7
CASTQGFYGYTF,TRBV6-5,TRBJ1-2
CAKGGSPTGELFF,TRBV21-1,TRBJ2-2
CASTAGLLSGNTIYF,TRBV6-5,TRBJ1-3
CASSYQGEKLFF,TRBV11-2,TRBJ1-4
CASSLPRGTGGTNTEAFF,TRBV7-3,TRBJ1-1
CASSFMGYRKDTQYF,TRBV5-6,TRBJ2-3
CASGSSGAGYGYTF,TRBV28,TRBJ1-2
CASRTGLAGTNEQFF,TRBV7-6,TRBJ2-1
CASSPTISGSSYNEQFF,TRBV9,TRBJ2-1
CSARQVGNYGYTF,TRBV29-1,TRBJ1-2